These T cell receptor beta chains were read from a single sample in a study of yellow fever vaccine responses in identical twins. TCRdb analysed the RT-PCR reads with MiXCR anew, one entry per CDR3 protein. The data show roughly 36,000 distinct CDR3 sequences, less than 70% seen once. Sequencing was performed on T cells from blood (PBMCs), unsorted or a sorted subset (not recorded which), taken before or after yellow fever vaccination (not recorded which). The receptor set was obtained from a woman under 30 who received the yellow fever vaccine. Both conserved end residues are part of each CDR3. A D gene is named only where the DNA matches it firmly.

d_gene: TRBD1
j_gene: TRBJ2-1
v_gene: TRBV29-1
CDR3aa: CSVPDREPYNEQFF

d_gene: -
j_gene: TRBJ1-1
v_gene: TRBV12-3/TRBV12-4
CDR3aa: CASSLRPPGPAEAFF

d_gene: -
j_gene: TRBJ2-5
v_gene: TRBV5-1
CDR3aa: CASSPDKTQYF

d_gene: -
j_gene: TRBJ2-1
v_gene: TRBV2
CDR3aa: CASSEMNSSVQFF

d_gene: TRBD1
j_gene: TRBJ2-2
v_gene: TRBV5-4
CDR3aa: CASSTAGTGGANTGELFF

d_gene: TRBD2
j_gene: TRBJ2-1
v_gene: TRBV11-3
CDR3aa: CASTFGTSGLNEQFF

d_gene: -
j_gene: TRBJ2-7
v_gene: TRBV4-3
CDR3aa: CASSQGAPGIYEQYF

d_gene: TRBD2
j_gene: TRBJ2-1
v_gene: TRBV13
CDR3aa: CASRSLIAGGSEQFF

d_gene: TRBD1
j_gene: TRBJ1-1
v_gene: TRBV15
CDR3aa: CATSSFTGTGAPEAFF

d_gene: TRBD2
j_gene: TRBJ2-7
v_gene: TRBV2
CDR3aa: CASSAGGYEQYF

d_gene: TRBD2
j_gene: TRBJ2-3
v_gene: TRBV7-3
CDR3aa: CASSLTALAGVSDTQYF

d_gene: -
j_gene: TRBJ2-7
v_gene: TRBV11-1
CDR3aa: CASSSVDRAAYEQYF

d_gene: -
j_gene: TRBJ2-3
v_gene: TRBV28
CDR3aa: CASSRGSSTDTQYF

d_gene: -
j_gene: TRBJ2-7
v_gene: TRBV4-1
CDR3aa: CASSQVTETYEQYF

d_gene: -
j_gene: TRBJ1-1
v_gene: TRBV2
CDR3aa: CASYRDTEAFF

d_gene: -
j_gene: TRBJ2-1
v_gene: TRBV13
CDR3aa: CASTVHGANEQFF

d_gene: TRBD2
j_gene: TRBJ2-5
v_gene: TRBV10-1
CDR3aa: CASSESRLAGQETQYF

d_gene: -
j_gene: TRBJ1-5
v_gene: TRBV29-1
CDR3aa: CSVGWGDQPQHF

d_gene: -
j_gene: TRBJ2-1
v_gene: TRBV29-1
CDR3aa: CSAIKDVGQFF

d_gene: TRBD2
j_gene: TRBJ2-7
v_gene: TRBV2
CDR3aa: CASLGGSSPYEQYF

d_gene: -
j_gene: TRBJ2-1
v_gene: TRBV10-1
CDR3aa: CASSELRGGNEQFF

d_gene: -
j_gene: TRBJ2-4
v_gene: TRBV29-1
CDR3aa: CSVVQRLAKNIQYF

d_gene: -
j_gene: TRBJ2-3
v_gene: TRBV9
CDR3aa: CASSAQSTADTQYF

d_gene: TRBD1
j_gene: TRBJ1-4
v_gene: TRBV20-1
CDR3aa: CSAHPGGGEKLFF

d_gene: TRBD2
j_gene: TRBJ2-3
v_gene: TRBV2
CDR3aa: CASSDPSGTADTQYF

d_gene: -
j_gene: TRBJ1-2
v_gene: TRBV7-9
CDR3aa: CASSRPGHYGYTF

d_gene: -
j_gene: TRBJ2-7
v_gene: TRBV7-1
CDR3aa: CASSSPGVTPYEQYF

d_gene: -
j_gene: TRBJ1-4
v_gene: TRBV7-2
CDR3aa: CASSTRNEKLFF

d_gene: -
j_gene: TRBJ2-7
v_gene: TRBV6-5
CDR3aa: CASSYSRTASYEQYF

d_gene: TRBD2
j_gene: TRBJ2-3
v_gene: TRBV18
CDR3aa: CASSPSASGGASMQYF

d_gene: -
j_gene: TRBJ1-6
v_gene: TRBV7-3
CDR3aa: CASSRGSNNSPLHF

d_gene: TRBD1
j_gene: TRBJ2-1
v_gene: TRBV5-4
CDR3aa: CASSWTGDNEQFF

d_gene: TRBD1
j_gene: TRBJ1-6
v_gene: TRBV3-1
CDR3aa: CASSQGQGGTLHF

d_gene: -
j_gene: TRBJ1-1
v_gene: TRBV11-1
CDR3aa: CASSPRQNEAFF

d_gene: -
j_gene: TRBJ1-5
v_gene: TRBV5-6
CDR3aa: CASSPLTRDQPQHF

d_gene: TRBD1
j_gene: TRBJ2-3
v_gene: TRBV10-3
CDR3aa: CAISIQGEVDTQYF

d_gene: -
j_gene: TRBJ2-3
v_gene: TRBV7-2
CDR3aa: CASSFAGAYTDTQYF

d_gene: -
j_gene: TRBJ2-1
v_gene: TRBV4-1
CDR3aa: CASSQDWANNNEQFF

d_gene: -
j_gene: TRBJ1-5
v_gene: TRBV6-2/TRBV6-3
CDR3aa: CASSYAMDRDQPQHF

d_gene: -
j_gene: TRBJ1-1
v_gene: TRBV11-1
CDR3aa: CASSPVAANTEAFF

d_gene: TRBD2
j_gene: TRBJ2-4
v_gene: TRBV28
CDR3aa: CASTPGGGSRNIQYF

d_gene: -
j_gene: TRBJ2-5
v_gene: TRBV29-1
CDR3aa: CTYSPFDF

d_gene: -
j_gene: TRBJ2-1
v_gene: TRBV14
CDR3aa: CASSPRTYNEQFF

d_gene: TRBD1
j_gene: TRBJ2-1
v_gene: TRBV5-1
CDR3aa: CASSEGALHNEQFF

d_gene: -
j_gene: TRBJ2-7
v_gene: TRBV13
CDR3aa: CASIGFDYEQYF

d_gene: -
j_gene: TRBJ2-7
v_gene: TRBV5-1
CDR3aa: CASSDRAIYEQYF

d_gene: -
j_gene: TRBJ1-6
v_gene: TRBV15
CDR3aa: CATSRDLGPPFGGVSPLHF

d_gene: -
j_gene: TRBJ1-5
v_gene: TRBV18
CDR3aa: CASSVQGVSNQPQHF

d_gene: TRBD2
j_gene: TRBJ2-3
v_gene: TRBV7-6
CDR3aa: CASSSEGLPSTDTQYF

d_gene: TRBD2
j_gene: TRBJ2-1
v_gene: TRBV11-2
CDR3aa: CASSPRGVSYNEQFF

d_gene: TRBD2
j_gene: TRBJ2-1
v_gene: TRBV6-5
CDR3aa: CASSYVSSGSGEQFF